This T cell receptor (beta chain) was obtained from a study of T cells after yellow fever vaccination. For the study at large: Low-cell-number fractions were prepared with SMART-Seq v4 Ultra Low Input.

CDR3 length equals 15 residues. The V and J ends lost 4 bases and 6 bases, in that order; junction bases with no gene match: 8. Germline V lookup: CDR1 SGHNT, CDR2 YYREEE (reference sequence). TCRdb recomputed calls from the 5' RACE reads with MiXCR, one row per CDR3 protein. Altogether around 250,000 distinct CDR3 sequences are present, 6.9% being singletons, with the ten largest covering about 0.9%. Only a few counts were recorded for this clonotype. The clonotype originates from a man aged 25 to 40 who received the YFV17D yellow fever vaccine. This sample comprised CD4+ T cells sorted from PBMCs, obtained 15 days after the yellow fever booster vaccination. This chain joins TRBV5-4 and TRBJ2-1; 9 bases line up with TRBD1. Here the CDR3 DNA reads TGTGCCAGCAGCACCACAGGGGGCAACCTCAATGAGCAGTTCTTC. Translation: CASSTTGGNLNEQFF.